This record looks at one TCR beta chain sequence and its context. The data stem from a study of CD8+CD57+ T cells in acquired aplastic anemia. Study in general: The sorted CD4+ and CD8+ cells yielded an average approximately 3 ug of DNA.

For CDR3 and TCR beta VDJ profiling, genomic DNA was the template used. Each CDR3 protein is one row after TCRdb ran MiXCR on the reads. The sample has 200,000 to 250,000 distinct CDR3 sequences; 30% to 35% are singletons. This sequence originates from a human donor in good health, serving as a control. Material for sequencing was sorted CD4+, CD8+, or CD8+CD57+ T cells (not recorded which) from PBMCs.

For the CDR3, the DNA is TGCGCCAGCAGCCAACCTAATAGGGACGCTTTTAACGAGCAGTACTTC. Translating it yields CASSQPNRDAFNEQYF. The chain has TRBV4-1 and TRBJ2-7, with D possibly being TRBD1 or TRBD2 (5 bases each). Deletions cut 2 bases from V and 5 bases from J, with 19 bases between. Germline V gene data show CDR1 as MGHRA and CDR2 as YSYEKL. The CDR3 sequence is 16 residues long.